This record concerns one T cell receptor (beta chain) sequence. What antigen it recognizes has not been identified. Base qualities are not recorded, but no much larger clone differs from it by a single base. The germline V gene (reference sequence) yields MNHEY for CDR1 and SMNVEV for CDR2. At the junction V is shortened by 7 bases and J by 2 bases; bases outside the gene matches: 5. The CDR3 spans 15 residues, from the cysteine through the phenylalanine. Only the CDR3 portion is preserved as DNA: 45 bases, with reading frame beginning at the first base. The method was the immunoSEQ multiplex PCR assay. In the source study's methods: During preprocessing, nonproductive sequences were removed, as were CDR3s that did not start with C, did not end with F or W, or were shorter than 7 amino acids. Antigen-specific clonotypes were called with the MANAFEST web app on the basis of expansion relative to the reference and to other culture wells. To be counted as positive, a clone had to show significant expansion compared with the reference culture, at an FDR below 0.05, in 2 of 3 replicate wells. A further requirement for positive clones was significant expansion compared with all other tandem wells, along with an odds ratio above 5. CDR3 homology was measured as pairwise Levenshtein distance, computed with the stringdist R package after trimming three terminal residues from each end. TCRdb retrieved this table from immuneACCESS and kept in-frame rearrangements only. Not all clones are present; in checked studies, unresolved V genes account for under half, and no reason is known for the remainder. From that table come the V and J calls and clone size; the DNA was used to work out D and trimming. The sample table records 18,000 or so clones; roughly 80% of these occur just once. The ten largest clones take up over 20% of the sample.

The sample is drawn from a study of CD4 T cells in relation to SARS-CoV-2 and coronaviruses listed by TCRdb under 2021. As for the study more broadly: In the ViraFEST assay, PBMCs were grown with antigen for 10 days, and TCR beta CDR3s were then sequenced to identify antigen-specific clonal expansions. The Adaptive Biotechnologies TCR-sequencing kit was used to sequence samples from three pre-COVID donors and the naive versus memory experiments, whereas other data were Illumina-based. The negative reference condition was either a culture with an HIV-1 Nef peptide pool or a culture with no peptide. Shared crossreactive spike epitopes were mapped to their HLA restriction using patient-derived lymphoblastoid cell lines. A different, Illumina-based TCR-beta assay was used to sequence expansion assays from other donors in the study. At the level of individual TCR clonotypes, the study measured memory CD4+ T cell crossreactivity between SARS-CoV-2 spike protein and common cold coronavirus spike proteins.

Overall study outcomes, separate from this receptor: Because no donor provided both pre-pandemic and post-infection samples, tracing the source of pre-existing responses was limited. Small numbers of patients and of tested TCRs were a limitation of the study. Crossreactivity analysis centred on spike protein, so crossreactivity against other viral proteins was not assessed. Crossreactive clones showed significantly weaker SARS-CoV-2-driven expansion than monoreactive clones, consistent with antigenic imprinting. In around two thirds of donors, memory CD4+ clonotypes turned up that crossrecognized SARS-CoV-2 and at least one common cold coronavirus spike.

CD4+ T cells from unexposed donors were collected before the COVID-19 pandemic (2011-2018). Following 10 days of culture, the EasySep CD4+ T cell isolation kit was used to isolate CD4+ T cells. As cell number allowed, CD4+ T cells from unexposed donors were tested for reactivity to SARS-CoV-2 S and N and to four common cold coronavirus spike pools. Each well received about 2.2 million PBMCs, cultured in IMDM supplemented with approximately 4.5% human AB serum and 9.5 to 10 IU/ml IL-2. Half of the culture medium was replaced with fresh IL-2-containing medium on days 3 and 7. In general, every peptide culture condition was set up in three replicate wells. The leukapheresis product used for the unexposed donors was purchased from a commercial source. PBMCs were isolated from leukapheresis product or whole blood by Ficoll-Paque PLUS gradient centrifugation. PBMCs were either cryopreserved at -140 degrees C or used fresh in the expansion assay. The QIAamp Micro DNA Kit was used to extract genomic DNA from the CD4+ T cells.

The sample consisted of CD4+ T cells from PBMCs, cultured in vitro. The TCR sequence derives from a human donor in good health. The rearranged segments are TRBV27 and TRBJ1-5; TRBD1 lines up with 10 middle nucleotides. The CDR3 region: CASTPGQGGNQPQHF. The sequenced DNA is TGTGCCAGCACCCCCGGACAGGGGGGCAATCAGCCCCAGCATTTT.